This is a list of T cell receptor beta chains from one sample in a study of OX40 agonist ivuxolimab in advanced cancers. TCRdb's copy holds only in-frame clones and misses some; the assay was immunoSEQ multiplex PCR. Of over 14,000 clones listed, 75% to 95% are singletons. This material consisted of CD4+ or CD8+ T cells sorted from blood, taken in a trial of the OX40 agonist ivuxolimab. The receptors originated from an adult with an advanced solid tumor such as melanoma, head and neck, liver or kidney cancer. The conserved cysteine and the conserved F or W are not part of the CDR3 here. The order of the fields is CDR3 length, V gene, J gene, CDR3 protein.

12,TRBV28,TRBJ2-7,ASSPLEESYEQY
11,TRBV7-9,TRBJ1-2,ASSFDGNYGYT
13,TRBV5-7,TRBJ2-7,ASSSVRPKTYEQY
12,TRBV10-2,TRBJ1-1,ASSESSRNTEAF
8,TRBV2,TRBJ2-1,ASRGFEQF
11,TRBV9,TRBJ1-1,ASSQDRVTEAF
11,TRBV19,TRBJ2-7,ASSIRPDYEQY
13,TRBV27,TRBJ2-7,ASTFTTSGSSEQY
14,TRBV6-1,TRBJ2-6,AISETGDGGANVLT
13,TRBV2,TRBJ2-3,ASSPDRGSTDTQY
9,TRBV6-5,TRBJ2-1,ASSYGLVWF
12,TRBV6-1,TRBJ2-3,ASSEAADYNTQY
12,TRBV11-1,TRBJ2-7,ASSLGLDSYEQY
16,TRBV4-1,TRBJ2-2,ASSQEGGTGGSGGELF
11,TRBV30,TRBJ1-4,AWSGGFLEKLF
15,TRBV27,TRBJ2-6,ASSLSSPGFGANVLT
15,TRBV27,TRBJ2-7,ASSFHAAGGLRDEQY
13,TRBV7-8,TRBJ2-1,ASGTPGTGINEQF
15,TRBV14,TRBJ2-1,ASSQDRLAGGLNEQF
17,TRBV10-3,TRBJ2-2,AISESLAGAPWNTGELF
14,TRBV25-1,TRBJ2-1,ASSGRTGGQDNEQF
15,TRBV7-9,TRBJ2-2,ASSLDGAGSNTGELF
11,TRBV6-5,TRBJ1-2,ASCLSGGYGYT
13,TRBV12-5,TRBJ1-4,ASGNAGTGDEKLF
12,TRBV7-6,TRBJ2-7,ASSLSGSAYEQY
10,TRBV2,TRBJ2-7,ASSDRDYEQY
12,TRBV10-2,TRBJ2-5,ASSELGPPETQY
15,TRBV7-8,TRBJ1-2,ASSYPSGAGGSYGYT
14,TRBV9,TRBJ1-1,ASSVDPSGPGTEAF
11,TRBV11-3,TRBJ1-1,ASSSSAATEAF
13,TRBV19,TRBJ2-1,ASSTDGGSYNEQF
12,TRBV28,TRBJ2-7,ASSFGLAAYEQY
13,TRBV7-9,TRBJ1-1,ASSLAVGTAEEAF
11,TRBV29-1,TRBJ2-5,SVESSESSEQY
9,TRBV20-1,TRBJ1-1,SASENTEAF
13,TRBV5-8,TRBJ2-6,ASSVVGAGANVLT
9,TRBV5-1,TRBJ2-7,ASRQGNEQY
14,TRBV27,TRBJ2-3,ASSLMAGGPTDTQY
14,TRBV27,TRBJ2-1,ASSFSPGSSYNEQF
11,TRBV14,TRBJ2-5,ASSQRLKETQY
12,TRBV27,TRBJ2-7,ASSLQPTPYEQY
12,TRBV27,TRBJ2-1,ASSRGSSYNEQF
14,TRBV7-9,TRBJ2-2,ASSLEAGGYTGELF
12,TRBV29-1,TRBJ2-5,SVLHWTDEETQY
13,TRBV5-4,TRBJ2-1,ASSLVAGVGYEQF
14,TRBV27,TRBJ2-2,ASSLAGVSTTGELF
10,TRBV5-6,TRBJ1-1,ASSSHVPEAF